Presented here are 27 T cell receptor beta chains from one specimen sequenced in a study of blood T cell repertoires in COVID-19. This table comes from immunoSEQ multiplex PCR, and its TCRdb copy is limited to in-frame clones, with some not included. The table has 230,000 or so clones, approximately 82% seen once. Source material: peripheral blood. The source of these receptors is a man aged 40-55 years with active or convalescent COVID-19.

CDR3 coding DNA: TGCAGCGTTTTAGGGACAGCAATGACCTACGAGCAGTACTTC. It codes for CSVLGTAMTYEQYF. This sequence joins TRBV29-1 and TRBJ2-7; 7 bases line up with TRBD1. CDR1 is SQVTM and CDR2 is ANQGSEA in the germline V gene. The CDR3 covers 14 residues. After removal of 5 bases from V and 2 bases from J, the junction contained 9 bases not matched to a gene.

This clone has a handful of counts. The CDR3 here is CATKSGTGGKDGYTF. CDR3 nucleotide sequence: TGTGCCACTAAATCCGGGACAGGGGGGAAAGATGGCTACACCTTC. The chain has TRBV19 and TRBJ1-2; 11 nucleotides match TRBD1. Unmatched junction bases numbered 13, after V lost 10 bases and J lost 6 bases. The CDR3 has 15 amino acids. Germline V gene data show CDR1 as LNHDA and CDR2 as SQIVND (reference sequence).

The sample holds one count of this clone. This sequence joins TRBV2 and TRBJ2-7, with a tentative D call TRBD1 (6 bases). CDR3 length: 13 residues. From germline, CDR1 is SNHLY and CDR2 FYNNEI. The ends were cut back, 2 bases at V and 6 bases at J, with 11 bases in the middle. CDR3 nucleotides: TGTGCCAGCAGTGAATGGCGACAGGTCGAGCAGTACTTC. Its translation: CASSEWRQVEQYF.

The chain employs TRBV15 and TRBJ1-2; 9 bases line up with TRBD1. V was pared by 4 bases and J by 4 bases, with 7 bases of the junction left unmatched. There are 15 residues in the CDR3. From germline, CDR1 is LNHNV and CDR2 YYDKDF (reference sequence). This CDR3 reads CATSIDRQGGYGYTF. CDR3 sequence (DNA): TGTGCCACCAGCATAGACAGACAGGGGGGCTATGGCTACACCTTC. Variable domain in full (rest from reference TRBV15 and TRBJ1-2): DAMVIQNPRYQVTQFGKPVTLSCSQTLNHNVMYWYQQKSSQAPKLLFHYYDKDFNNEADTPDNFQSRRPNTSFCFLDIRSPGLGDTAMYLCATSIDRQGGYGYTFGSGTRLTVV.

The chain combines TRBV7-9 with TRBJ1-5; 8 bases are shared with TRBD1. With V trimmed by 5 bases and J by 7 bases, 4 bases remained unmatched. Germline V gene lookup returns CDR1 SEHNR and CDR2 FQNEAQ (reference sequence). The CDR3 is 13 amino acids. In DNA form, the CDR3 reads TGTGCCAGCAGCCCACAGGGGGACCAGCCCCAGCATTTT. Encoded protein: CASSPQGDQPQHF.

The chain uses TRBV7-2 and TRBJ1-1; the match to TRBD1 covers 7 bases. This CDR3 spans 16 amino acids. Germline CDR1 SGHTA, CDR2 FQGNSA. V lost 5 bases and J lost 1; bases outside the gene matches: 10. The CDR3 DNA sequence: TGTGCCAGCAGCCCCCTCGGGGCAGGGGGGAACACTGAAGCTTTCTTT. Amino acid sequence: CASSPLGAGGNTEAFF.

The chain has TRBV5-5 and TRBJ2-7; perhaps TRBD2 as D (7 bases). V lost 5 bases to trimming and J lost 3 bases, with 15 bases between them. The CDR3 contains 14 residues. The germline CDR1 and CDR2 sequences are SGHKS and YYEKEE (reference sequence). Here the CDR3 reads CASSRAGGLYEQYF. The CDR3 DNA reads as TGTGCCAGCAGTCGGGCCGGGGGGCTCTACGAGCAGTACTTC.

The chain combines TRBV2 with TRBJ1-3; D possibly corresponds to TRBD1 (5 bases). V gave up 10 bases and J gave up 1 base, with 14 bases separating them. CDR1 and CDR2 (germline): SNHLY, FYNNEI. The CDR3 is made up of 14 amino acids. CDR3 in amino acids: CAIPGGYSGNTIYF. The CDR3 region has the DNA TGTGCCATCCCGGGGGGGTATTCTGGAAACACCATATATTTT.

The rearrangement links TRBV29-1 to TRBJ1-1; D is uncertain. Germline CDR1 reads SQVTM; CDR2 reads ANQGSEA. Deletions cut 0 bases from V and 4 bases from J, with 9 bases between. CDR3 length: 13 residues. The CDR3 DNA is TGCAGCGTTGAAGATAAGGCGGCCACTGAAGCTTTCTTT. This sequence encodes CSVEDKAATEAFF.

The rearrangement joins TRBV6-4 to TRBJ1-1, with 9 bases identical to TRBD1. With 7 bases clipped from V and 4 bases from J, the junction kept 7 bases outside the gene matches. The length of the CDR3 is 14 residues. The V gene's germline CDR1 is MRHNA and CDR2 SNTAGT. The CDR3 spells CASNKGTGTTEAFF. DNA of the CDR3: TGTGCCAGCAATAAAGGGACAGGGACCACTGAAGCTTTCTTT.

The rearrangement links TRBV19 to TRBJ2-7, with TRBD2 matching over 11 bases. The germline V gene has CDR1 LNHDA and CDR2 SQIVND (reference sequence). V was clipped by 5 bases and J by 3 bases; unmatched bases: 3. This CDR3 has 14 residues. This CDR3 is CASSFGTSGYEQYF. The CDR3 DNA reads as TGTGCCAGTAGTTTCGGGACTAGCGGCTACGAGCAGTACTTC.

The chain has TRBV30 and TRBJ2-2; weak D call: TRBD1 (5 bases). The CDR3 has 13 amino acids. The V gene lost 1 base and the J gene lost 4 bases, with 7 bases spanning the gap. The germline V gene encodes CDR1 GTSNPN and CDR2 SVGIG (reference sequence). CDR3 in amino acids: CAWSEGFTGELFF. Here the CDR3 DNA reads TGTGCCTGGAGTGAGGGGTTCACCGGGGAGCTGTTTTTT.

V usage is TRBV9 and J usage is TRBJ1-6, with TRBD1 as a possible D gene (5 bases). V lost 10 bases, J lost 4 bases, and 18 bases lay in between. Looked up from germline, CDR1 is SGDLS and CDR2 is YYNGEE. The CDR3 is made up of 15 amino acids. CDR3 bases: TGTGCCCGCGGGGGGGGTGGCAGTTATAATTCACCCCTCCACTTT. It is translated as CARGGGGSYNSPLHF.

V usage is TRBV5-1 and J usage is TRBJ1-2; D gene ambiguous. The CDR3 length is 13 residues. Per the germline V gene, CDR1 is SGHRS and CDR2 is YFSETQ. V was trimmed by 0 bases and J by 6 bases, leaving 9 bases between them. This chain's CDR3 is CASSLGSGNGYTF. CDR3 in DNA: TGCGCCAGCAGCTTGGGGTCGGGTAATGGCTACACCTTC.

Comments on this clone: Within the sample, other DNA sequences also encode this same CDR3. The rearrangement links TRBV19 to TRBJ1-2; the match to TRBD1 covers 9 bases. With 3 bases clipped from V and 5 bases from J, the junction kept 1 base outside the gene matches. Germline CDR1 and CDR2: LNHDA and SQIVND (reference sequence). CDR3 length: 13 residues. CDR3 in amino acids: CASSIGQGYGYTF. DNA of the CDR3: TGTGCCAGTAGTATCGGACAGGGGTATGGCTACACCTTC. Based on the CDR3 plus reference TRBV19 and TRBJ1-2, the full variable domain is DGGITQSPKYLFRKEGQNVTLSCEQNLNHDAMYWYRQDPGQGLRLIYYSQIVNDFQKGDIAEGYSVSREKKESFPLTVTSAQKNPTAFYLCASSIGQGYGYTFGSGTRLTVV.

This chain uses TRBV7-9 with TRBJ2-7; weak D call: TRBD2 (6 bases). The CDR3 spans 13 residues. Germline loops: CDR1 SEHNR, CDR2 FQNEAQ (reference sequence). Trimming left V 6 bases short and J 6 bases short, with 15 bases between. Here the CDR3 reads CASSPGRGSEQYF. CDR3 sequence (DNA): TGTGCCAGCAGTCCCGGCCGGGGGAGCGAGCAGTACTTC.

The V gene is TRBV7-8, the J gene TRBJ1-3; 7 nucleotides agree with TRBD1. Trimming took 5 bases from V and 2 from J; bases not matched to a gene: 9. The CDR3 spans 16 residues. Germline V gene sequence: CDR1 SGHVS, CDR2 FQNEAQ. CDR3 region: CASSPGQAGTGNTIYF. CDR3 DNA sequence: TGTGCCAGCAGCCCAGGACAGGCTGGCACTGGAAACACCATATATTTT.

CDR3 nucleotides: TGTGCCACCAGTCCAGGGGCAATGGAGACCCAGTACTTC. Translating gives CATSPGAMETQYF. The chain links TRBV24-1 to TRBJ2-5, with TRBD1 as a possible D gene (6 bases). The germline V gene has CDR1 KGHDR and CDR2 SFDVKD. V gave up 6 bases and J gave up 5 bases, with 12 bases separating them. The CDR3 is 13 amino acids.

The chain joins TRBV10-3 to TRBJ1-3, with 7 bases aligning to TRBD1. V was clipped by 5 bases and J by 0 bases; unmatched bases: 7. The CDR3 is 16 residues long. Germline loops: CDR1 ENHRY, CDR2 SYGVKD. CDR3 sequence (DNA): TGTGCCATCAGTAGTCCGGGACAGTTCTCTGGAAACACCATATATTTT. It codes for CAISSPGQFSGNTIYF.

Of note for this clone: This sample includes further DNA sequences coding for the same CDR3. The V and J genes are TRBV7-9 and TRBJ1-5; TRBD1 aligns across 9 bases. Germline V gene sequence: CDR1 SEHNR, CDR2 FQNEAQ (reference sequence). The CDR3 covers 13 residues. Trimming took 5 bases from V and 5 from J; bases not matched to a gene: 1. The DNA of the CDR3 is TGTGCCAGCAGCCGGACAGGGGATCAGCCCCAGCATTTT. As protein: CASSRTGDQPQHF. Full variable domain (remainder filled in from reference TRBV7-9 and TRBJ1-5): DTGVSQNPRHKITKRGQNVTFRCDPISEHNRLYWYRQTLGQGPEFLTYFQNEAQLEKSRLLSDRFSAERPKGSFSTLEIQRTEQGDSAMYLCASSRTGDQPQHFGDGTRLSIL.

This clone occurred once. The rearrangement joins TRBV25-1 to TRBJ2-4, with unresolved D. Germline CDR1 reads MGHDK; CDR2 reads SYGVNS. V dropped 4 bases and J dropped 0 bases, with 10 bases sitting between them. The length of the CDR3 is 15 residues. This CDR3 reads CASSGGALAKNIQYF. In DNA, the CDR3 is TGTGCCAGCAGTGGCGGAGCGCTAGCCAAAAACATTCAGTACTTC.

This chain uses TRBV7-2 with TRBJ2-1; D uncertain. The CDR3 runs 16 residues. From germline, CDR1 is SGHTA and CDR2 FQGNSA. Trimming took off 1 base at V and 6 bases at J, with 16 bases between the two ends. The CDR3 DNA reads as TGTGCCAGCAGCTTAGGGTGGTCCCTAGTCGTCAATGAGCAGTTCTTC. Translated: CASSLGWSLVVNEQFF. The full variable domain, in which reference TRBV7-2 and TRBJ2-1 provide the parts outside the CDR3, is GAGVSQSPSNKVTEKGKDVELRCDPISGHTALYWYRQSLGQGLEFLIYFQGNSAPDKSGLPSDRFSAERTGGSVSTLTIQRTQQEDSAVYLCASSLGWSLVVNEQFFGPGTRLTVL.

The rearrangement links TRBV30 to TRBJ1-2; D possibly corresponds to TRBD1 (6 bases). Germline V lookup: CDR1 GTSNPN, CDR2 SVGIG (reference sequence). V dropped 5 bases and J dropped 5 bases, with 15 bases sitting between them. This CDR3 spans 13 amino acids. CDR3 DNA sequence: TGTGCCTGGGCCATACAGGGAGGGTATGGCTACACCTTC. Protein sequence: CAWAIQGGYGYTF.

The V call is TRBV5-8, the J call TRBJ2-1; no firm D call. The CDR3 totals 11 residues. V lost 2 bases, J lost 10 bases, and 7 bases lay in between. Germline CDR1 reads SGHTS; CDR2 reads YDEGEE. The CDR3 DNA reads as TGTGCCAGCAGCTTCGTGAGCGAGCAGTTCTTC. Residues: CASSFVSEQFF.

This chain links TRBV19 with TRBJ2-7; D may be TRBD1 (6 bases). The ends were cut back, 5 bases at V and 5 bases at J, with 10 bases in the middle. CDR3 size: 12 residues. Germline CDR1 reads LNHDA; CDR2 reads SQIVND (reference sequence). The CDR3 region is CASSSGVHEQYF. In nucleotides, the CDR3 is TGTGCCAGTAGTTCAGGGGTCCACGAGCAGTACTTC.

This chain connects TRBV7-2 to TRBJ1-6; 9 bases map to TRBD1. Unmatched junction bases numbered 7, after V lost 1 base and J lost 9 bases. CDR3 length: 16 residues. Germline V gene sequence: CDR1 SGHTA, CDR2 FQGNSA. This CDR3 is CASSLVPGQGTSPLHF. Written as DNA, the CDR3 is TGTGCCAGCAGCTTAGTACCGGGACAGGGCACTTCACCCCTCCACTTT.

The gene calls are TRBV19 and TRBJ1-1; D is ambiguous. The V gene's germline CDR1 is LNHDA and CDR2 SQIVND (reference sequence). CDR3 size: 13 residues. With 7 bases removed from V and 3 bases from J, the gap between germline ends came to 12 bases. The CDR3 nucleotides are TGTGCCAGTAAGGGAGTGGCCCACACTGAAGCTTTCTTT. Protein product: CASKGVAHTEAFF. The complete variable domain, with remaining parts taken from reference TRBV19 and TRBJ1-1, reads DGGITQSPKYLFRKEGQNVTLSCEQNLNHDAMYWYRQDPGQGLRLIYYSQIVNDFQKGDIAEGYSVSREKKESFPLTVTSAQKNPTAFYLCASKGVAHTEAFFGQGTRLTVV.